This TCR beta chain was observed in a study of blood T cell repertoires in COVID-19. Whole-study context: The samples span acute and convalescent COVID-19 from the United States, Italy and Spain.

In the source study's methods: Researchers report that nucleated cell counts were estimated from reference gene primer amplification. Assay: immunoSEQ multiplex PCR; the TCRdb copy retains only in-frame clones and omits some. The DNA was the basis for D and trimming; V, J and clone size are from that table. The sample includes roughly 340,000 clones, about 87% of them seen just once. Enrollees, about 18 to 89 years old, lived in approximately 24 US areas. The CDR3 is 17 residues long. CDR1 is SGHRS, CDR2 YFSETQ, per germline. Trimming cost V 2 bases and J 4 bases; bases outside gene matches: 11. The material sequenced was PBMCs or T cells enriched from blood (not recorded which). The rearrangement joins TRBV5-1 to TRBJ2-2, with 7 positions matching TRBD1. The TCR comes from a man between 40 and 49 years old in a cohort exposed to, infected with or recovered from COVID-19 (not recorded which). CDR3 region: CASSFSRDSAITGELFF. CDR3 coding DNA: TGCGCCAGCAGCTTCTCCCGGGACAGCGCGATCACCGGGGAGCTGTTTTTT.